This T cell receptor (beta chain) comes out of a study of PD-1 blockade in classical Hodgkin lymphoma. Across the study: Patients were infused with nivolumab 3 mg/kg every 2 weeks. Study-wide results and caveats: It was CD4+ TCR diversity, not CD8+, that rose significantly by C4D1. Baseline diversity was lower in partial responders and progressors than complete responders.

The CDR3 length is 14 residues. The germline CDR1 and CDR2 sequences are SGHNT and YENEEA. The V and J ends lost 1 base and 7 bases respectively, with 14 bases between them. This clone was found once. Its specificity is not known. The time point is: cycle 4 day 1 (C4D1), after 5 to 7 weeks of nivolumab. Each of the patients experienced relapse following autologous stem cell transplantation, and their brentuximab vedotin exposure differed. Magnetic negative selection served to purify CD4+ T cells out of PBMCs that had been thawed. Here immunoSEQ multiplex PCR was the method, and the copy in TCRdb shows in-frame clones only, minus some. The sample lists fewer than 25,000 clones, over 65% occurring once.

The specimen comprised CD4+ T cells from blood, sampled before the fourth cycle of nivolumab. The chain uses TRBV11-3 and TRBJ2-7; a possible D gene is TRBD2 (5 bases). The clonotype comes from a human donor with classical Hodgkin lymphoma. CDR3 residues: CASSLGGSVDEQYF. The CDR3 DNA reads TGTGCCAGCAGCTTAGGAGGGAGTGTTGATGAGCAGTACTTC.